The 9 T cell receptor beta chains listed next were all sequenced from one sample in a study of beta chain features in type 1 diabetes. Since all of the isolated RNA was reverse transcribed, expressed TCRB transcripts were what got sequenced. Using immunoSEQ multiplex PCR, the repertoire was profiled, and TCRdb retains in-frame clones only, with some absent. The sample records hundreds of thousands of clones, over 25% being singletons. Material for sequencing was naive CD4+ T cells from blood. The source of these receptors is a man younger than 35 in good health.

Concerning this clone: This sample also contains other DNA sequences that code for the same CDR3. The chain employs TRBV5-1 and TRBJ1-2, with D possibly TRBD1 on 5 matching bases. V lost 0 bases and J lost 5, with 8 bases in between. The germline gives CDR1 SGHRS, CDR2 YFSETQ. The CDR3 covers 13 residues. The CDR3 loop reads CASSLETEYGYTF. The CDR3 bases are TGCGCCAGCAGCTTGGAGACAGAGTATGGCTACACCTTC. The complete variable domain, with remaining parts taken from reference TRBV5-1 and TRBJ1-2, reads KAGVTQTPRYLIKTRGQQVTLSCSPISGHRSVSWYQQTPGQGLQFLFEYFSETQRNKGNFPGRFSGRQFSNSRSEMNVSTLELGDSALYLCASSLETEYGYTFGSGTRLTVV.

The gene calls are TRBV3-1 (or the pseudogene TRBV3-2) and TRBJ2-1; D is unresolved. The CDR3 sequence is 9 residues long. In germline, CDR1 is LGHDT, CDR2 YNNKEL (reference sequence). V was trimmed by 8 bases and J by 8 bases, leaving 4 bases between them. For the CDR3, the DNA is TGTGCCAGCGGCGATGAGCAGTTCTTC. Translation: CASGDEQFF.

This clone was recorded a few times. The chain carries TRBV7-2 and TRBJ2-7; TRBD1 aligns across 7 bases. The germline V gene has CDR1 SGHTA and CDR2 FQGNSA. J gave up 3 bases and V 1 base, and 0 bases lay outside the gene matches. The CDR3 covers 13 residues. Written as DNA, the CDR3 is TGTGCCAGCAGCTTAGACAGGGGCTACGAGCAGTACTTC. Its translation is CASSLDRGYEQYF.

The V and J genes are TRBV7-9 and TRBJ2-3; possibly TRBD1 for D (6 bases). Trimming removed 4 bases from V and 1 base from J, with 15 bases in between. The CDR3 loop spans 16 amino acids. Germline V CDR1 and CDR2: SEHNR, FQNEAQ (reference sequence). The CDR3 region is CASSYQGPPGTDTQYF. The CDR3 DNA sequence: TGTGCCAGCAGCTACCAGGGGCCCCCGGGCACAGATACGCAGTATTTT.

This chain joins TRBV29-1 and TRBJ2-3; 12 nucleotides align to TRBD2. The V gene end was trimmed by 4 bases and the J gene end by 10 bases; junction bases not matched to a gene: 6. CDR3 size: 13 residues. Germline V gene sequence: CDR1 SQVTM, CDR2 ANQGSEA. The CDR3 nucleotides are TGCAGCGTTGTCCTAGCGGGAGGGGCGGCGCAGTATTTT. This encodes CSVVLAGGAAQYF.

V and J are TRBV30 and TRBJ2-1; a possible D gene is TRBD2 (5 bases). Deletions cut 4 bases from V and 1 base from J, with 11 bases between. The CDR3 is made up of 14 amino acids. The V gene's germline CDR1 is GTSNPN and CDR2 SVGIG (reference sequence). CDR3 in amino acids: CAWITADSYNEQFF. The CDR3 nucleotides read TGTGCCTGGATTACAGCGGATTCCTACAATGAGCAGTTCTTC. The full variable domain, with the rest looked up from reference TRBV30 and TRBJ2-1, is SQTIHQWPATLVQPVGSPLSLECTVEGTSNPNLYWYRQAAGRGLQLLFYSVGIGQISSEVPQNLSASRPQDRQFILSSKKLLLSDSGFYLCAWITADSYNEQFFGPGTRLTVL.

This clone was counted only a few times. This chain links TRBV4-1 with TRBJ2-5; D uncertain. Trimming took off 5 bases at V and 2 bases at J, with 9 bases between the two ends. The CDR3 extends over 13 amino acids. Germline CDR1 MGHRA, CDR2 YSYEKL. The CDR3 DNA sequence: TGCGCCAGCAGCAGGTTCGCACAAGAGACCCAGTACTTC. This gives the protein CASSRFAQETQYF.

The chain has TRBV11-3 and TRBJ2-7, with TRBD2 matching over 8 bases. Germline V gives CDR1 SGHNT, CDR2 YENEEA. The V segment lost 5 bases and the J segment 1 base; nucleotides outside the gene matches: 7. The CDR3 runs 15 residues. The CDR3 region has the DNA TGTGCCAGCAGCCCCCGGGCGGGAGGATCCTACGAGCAGTACTTC. Its translation is CASSPRAGGSYEQYF. The whole variable domain, remainder taken from reference TRBV11-3 and TRBJ2-7, is EAGVVQSPRYKIIEKKQPVAFWCNPISGHNTLYWYLQNLGQGPELLIRYENEEAVDDSQLPKDRFSAERLKGVDSTLKIQPAELGDSAVYLCASSPRAGGSYEQYFGPGTRLTVT.

V is TRBV29-1 and J is TRBJ2-2; no definite D call. The V gene lost 3 bases and the J gene lost 4 bases, with 12 bases spanning the gap. The CDR3 totals 14 residues. Germline-derived CDR1 and CDR2 are SQVTM and ANQGSEA. CDR3 amino acids: CSVDPGPTTGELFF. In nucleotides, the CDR3 is TGCAGCGTTGACCCCGGGCCCACCACCGGGGAGCTGTTTTTT.